This T cell receptor (beta chain) came from a study of T-cell reconstitution after alpha-beta-depleted transplantation in children. Study results and limitations: Expanded clones from the graft, numbering several hundred, reportedly supplied alpha-beta T cells about two months after transplant. It was newly produced T cells that mostly accounted for T-cell counts and diversity one year after transplant. Recipient T cells and thymic progenitors that survived were the source of the high TCRbeta diversity seen at day 60 in some patients.

CDR1 and CDR2 from the germline V gene are SQVTM and ANQGSEA. The CDR3 length is 13 residues. Trimming removed 6 bases from V and 2 bases from J; junction bases left unmatched: 4. This sample's TCRbeta library carried unique molecular identifier barcodes. TCRdb reanalysed the PCR reads using MiXCR and keeps one entry per CDR3 protein. The data hold about 120,000 distinct CDR3 sequences, with over 9% observed a single time. This clonotype appeared many times. Its specificity is unknown. Sequences were derived from PBMCs, sampled before TCRalphabeta/CD19-depleted stem cell transplant. This rearrangement joins TRBV29-1 to TRBJ2-1; TRBD1 matches at 7 bases. The TCR sequence derives from a boy between 2 and 10 years old with acute lymphoblastic leukemia, due to receive a stem cell transplant. The DNA for the CDR3 is TGCAGCGTATATACAGGGGCCTACAATGAGCAGTTCTTC. Its translation: CSVYTGAYNEQFF.